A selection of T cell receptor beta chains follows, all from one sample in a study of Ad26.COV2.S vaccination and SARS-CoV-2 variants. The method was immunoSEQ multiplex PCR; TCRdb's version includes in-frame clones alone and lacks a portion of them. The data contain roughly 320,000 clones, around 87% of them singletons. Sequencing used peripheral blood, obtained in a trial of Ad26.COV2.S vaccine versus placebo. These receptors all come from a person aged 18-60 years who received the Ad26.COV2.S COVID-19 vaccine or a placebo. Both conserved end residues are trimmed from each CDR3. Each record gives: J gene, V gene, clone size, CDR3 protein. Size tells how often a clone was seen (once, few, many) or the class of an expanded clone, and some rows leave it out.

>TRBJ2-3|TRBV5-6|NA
ASSLDSPGITQY
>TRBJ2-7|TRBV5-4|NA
ASSSQDIYEQY
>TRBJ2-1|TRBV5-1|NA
ASSLAWSGWGNEQF
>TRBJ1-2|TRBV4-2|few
ASRGQSYGYT
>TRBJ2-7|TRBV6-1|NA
ASSEQGTLQASYEQY
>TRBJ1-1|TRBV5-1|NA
ASLAGTGDGNTEAF
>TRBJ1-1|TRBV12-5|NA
ASGLRGTIQMNTEAF
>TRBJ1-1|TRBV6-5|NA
ASLGGSTNTEAF
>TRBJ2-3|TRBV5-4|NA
ASSWTSDTDTQY
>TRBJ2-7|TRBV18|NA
ASSPPGSYEQY
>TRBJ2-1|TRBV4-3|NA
ASSQGTNSYNEQF
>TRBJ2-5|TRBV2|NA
ASTLRETQY